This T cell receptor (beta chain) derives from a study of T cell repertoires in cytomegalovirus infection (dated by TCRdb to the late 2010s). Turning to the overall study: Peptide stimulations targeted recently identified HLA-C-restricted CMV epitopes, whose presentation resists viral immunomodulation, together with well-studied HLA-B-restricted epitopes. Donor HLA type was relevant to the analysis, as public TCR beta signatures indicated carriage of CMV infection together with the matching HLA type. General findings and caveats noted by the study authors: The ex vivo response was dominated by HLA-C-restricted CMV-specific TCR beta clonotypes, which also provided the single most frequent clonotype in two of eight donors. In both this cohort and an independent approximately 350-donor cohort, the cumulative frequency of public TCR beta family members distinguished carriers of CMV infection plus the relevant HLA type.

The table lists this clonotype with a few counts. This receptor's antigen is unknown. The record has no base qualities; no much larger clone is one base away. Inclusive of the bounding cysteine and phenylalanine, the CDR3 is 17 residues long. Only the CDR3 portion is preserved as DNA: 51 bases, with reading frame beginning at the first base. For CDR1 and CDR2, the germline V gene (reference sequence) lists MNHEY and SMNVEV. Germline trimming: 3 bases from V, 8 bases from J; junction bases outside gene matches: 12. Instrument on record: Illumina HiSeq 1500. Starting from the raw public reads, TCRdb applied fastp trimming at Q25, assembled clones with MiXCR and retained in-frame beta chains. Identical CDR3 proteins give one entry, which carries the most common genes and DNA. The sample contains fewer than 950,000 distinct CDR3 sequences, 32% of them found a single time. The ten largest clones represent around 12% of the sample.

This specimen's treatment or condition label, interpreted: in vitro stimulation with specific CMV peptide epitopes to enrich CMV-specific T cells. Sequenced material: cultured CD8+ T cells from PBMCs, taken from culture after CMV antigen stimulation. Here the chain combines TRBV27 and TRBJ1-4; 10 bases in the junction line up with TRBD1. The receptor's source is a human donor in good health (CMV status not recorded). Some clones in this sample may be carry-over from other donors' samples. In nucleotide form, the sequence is TGTGCCAGCAGTTTCTTCGGGACAGGGGAGGGTCGGGAAAAACTGTTTTTT. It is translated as CASSFFGTGEGREKLFF. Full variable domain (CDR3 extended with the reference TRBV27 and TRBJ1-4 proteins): EAQVTQNPRYLITVTGKKLTVTCSQNMNHEYMSWYRQDPGLGLRQIYYSMNVEVTDKGDVPEGYKVSRKEKRNFPLILESPSPNQTSLYFCASSFFGTGEGREKLFFGSGTQLSVL.